This T cell receptor (beta chain) was documented in a study of metastatic and nonmetastatic thyroid tumors (dated by TCRdb to the early 2020s). Study-wide context: The researchers compared repertoires between peripheral blood samples and tumor or nodule tissue samples from patients with malignant or benign thyroid disease.

Overall study results and their limits: In both blood and tumor samples, TCR beta diversity was reported to be significantly higher in malignant tumors than in benign nodules.

No patient had received any treatment before thyroid surgery. The study retrospectively analysed patient clinical samples collected from the early 2010s to the late 2010s using T-cell receptor beta sequencing. This clone was observed a handful of times. The specificity of this receptor is unknown. No base qualities exist here, and no much larger clone lies one base off it. CDR1 and CDR2 were assigned from the germline V gene (reference sequence) as LNHDA and SQIVND. The cysteine opens and the phenylalanine closes a CDR3 of 13 amino acids. Left in the record is the CDR3 DNA by itself, 39 bases read in frame from the first base. V gives up 5 bases and J gives up 7 bases, and the segment between their germline ends measures 12 bases. To prepare the library, PCR was applied. Data came from an Illumina HiSeq 4000. High-throughput sequencing was used to profile the TCR beta-chain CDR3 region of each patient. Per the source publication's procedure: The researchers built a classifier to tell apart papillary thyroid cancer patients with distant metastasis, based on CDR3 differences among clinicopathological groups. To measure repertoire diversity the researchers used the Shannon index, while the Morisita-Horn index served to gauge how similar the tumor and blood repertoires were. The public reads were reanalyzed by TCRdb: fastp trimming at Q25, MiXCR alignment, in-frame beta chains only. The V and J calls and clone size come from TCRdb's table, not from the authors' own analysis. The sample includes approximately 17,000 clones, with 20% to 30% observed a single time. About a tenth of the sample rests with the top ten.

The rearranged chain carries TRBV19 and TRBJ1-5; the D gene cannot be named for sure. Sequencing was done on a sample of blood. The clonotype originates from a male donor with papillary thyroid cancer or a benign thyroid nodule (not recorded which). Some clones in this sample may be carry-over from other donors' samples. The CDR3 region reads CASSVGIEQPQHF. The nucleotide sequence reads as follows: TGTGCCAGTAGTGTCGGGATTGAGCAGCCCCAGCATTTT.